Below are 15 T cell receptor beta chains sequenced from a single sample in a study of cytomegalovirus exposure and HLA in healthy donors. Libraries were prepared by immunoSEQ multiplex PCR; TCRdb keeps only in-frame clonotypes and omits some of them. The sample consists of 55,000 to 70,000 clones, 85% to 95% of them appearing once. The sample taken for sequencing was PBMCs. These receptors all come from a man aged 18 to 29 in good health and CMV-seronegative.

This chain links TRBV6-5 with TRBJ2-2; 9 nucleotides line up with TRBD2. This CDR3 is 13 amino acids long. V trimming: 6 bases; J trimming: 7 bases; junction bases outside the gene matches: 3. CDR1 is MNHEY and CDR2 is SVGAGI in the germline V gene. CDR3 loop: CASSFSGSGELFF. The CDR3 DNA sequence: TGTGCCAGCAGCTTTAGCGGGAGCGGGGAGCTGTTTTTT.

CDR3 region: CASSLQGANYGYTF. The CDR3 bases are TGCGCCAGCAGCTTGCAGGGGGCGAACTATGGCTACACCTTC. The rearrangement links TRBV5-1 to TRBJ1-2; 8 bases fit TRBD1. V lost 1 base and J lost 2; bases outside the gene matches: 1. The CDR3 is made up of 14 amino acids. Germline V CDR1 and CDR2: SGHRS, YFSETQ.

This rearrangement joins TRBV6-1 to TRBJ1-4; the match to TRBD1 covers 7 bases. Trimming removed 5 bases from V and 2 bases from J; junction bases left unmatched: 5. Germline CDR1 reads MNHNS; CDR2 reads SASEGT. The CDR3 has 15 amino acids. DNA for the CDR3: TGTGCCAGCAGTCCATGGACAGGTACTAATGAAAAACTGTTTTTT. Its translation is CASSPWTGTNEKLFF.

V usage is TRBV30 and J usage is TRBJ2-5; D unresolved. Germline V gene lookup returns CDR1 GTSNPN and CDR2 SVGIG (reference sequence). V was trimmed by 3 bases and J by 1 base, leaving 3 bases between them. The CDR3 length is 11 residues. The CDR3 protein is CAWSLQETQYF. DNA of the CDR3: TGTGCCTGGAGCCTCCAAGAGACCCAGTACTTC.

CDR3 nucleotide sequence: TGCGCCAGCAGCCAAGATTGGAACAGGGTAGGACGGTATGGCTACACCTTC. This translates into CASSQDWNRVGRYGYTF. This rearrangement joins TRBV4-1 to TRBJ1-2; a weak D match, TRBD1 (6 bases). The V and J ends lost 0 bases and 5 bases respectively, with 19 bases between them. The CDR3 has 17 residues. Germline values: CDR1 MGHRA, CDR2 YSYEKL.

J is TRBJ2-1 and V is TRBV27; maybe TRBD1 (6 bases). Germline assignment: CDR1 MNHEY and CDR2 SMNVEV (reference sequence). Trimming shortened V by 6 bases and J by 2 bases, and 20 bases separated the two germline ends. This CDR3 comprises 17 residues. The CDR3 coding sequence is TGTGCCAGCAGCCCACCCCCCGACAGGTCCACCTACAATGAGCAGTTCTTC. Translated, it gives CASSPPPDRSTYNEQFF.

In DNA form, the CDR3 reads TGCGCCAGCAGCAGACTAGCGGGGTTAGAGACCCAGTACTTC. This codes for CASSRLAGLETQYF. This chain uses TRBV5-1 with TRBJ2-5, with 11 bases identical to TRBD2. The germline CDR1 and CDR2 sequences are SGHRS and YFSETQ. Trimming at V came to 4 bases and at J to 4 bases, leaving 3 bases not matched to a gene. The CDR3 runs to 14 residues.

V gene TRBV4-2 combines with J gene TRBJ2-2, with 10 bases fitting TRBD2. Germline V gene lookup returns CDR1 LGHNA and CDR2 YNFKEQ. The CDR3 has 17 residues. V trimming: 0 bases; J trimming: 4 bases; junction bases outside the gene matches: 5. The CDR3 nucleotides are TGTGCCAGCAGCCAAGACGGACTAGCGGAACGCACCGGGGAGCTGTTTTTT. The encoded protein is CASSQDGLAERTGELFF.

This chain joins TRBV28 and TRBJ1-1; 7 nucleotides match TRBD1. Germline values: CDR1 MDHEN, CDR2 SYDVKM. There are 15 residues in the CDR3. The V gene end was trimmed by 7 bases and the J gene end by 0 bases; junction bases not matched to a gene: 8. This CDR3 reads CASNQGVGLNTEAFF. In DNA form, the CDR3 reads TGTGCCAGCAACCAGGGGGTCGGTCTGAACACTGAAGCTTTCTTT.

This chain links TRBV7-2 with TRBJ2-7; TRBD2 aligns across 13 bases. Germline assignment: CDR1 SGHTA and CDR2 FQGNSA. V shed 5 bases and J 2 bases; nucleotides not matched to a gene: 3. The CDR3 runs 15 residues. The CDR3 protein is CASSPGTSGTYEQYF. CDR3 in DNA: TGTGCCAGCAGCCCGGGGACTAGCGGGACCTACGAGCAGTACTTC. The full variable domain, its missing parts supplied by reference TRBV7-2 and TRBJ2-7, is GAGVSQSPSNKVTEKGKDVELRCDPISGHTALYWYRQSLGQGLEFLIYFQGNSAPDKSGLPSDRFSAERTGGSVSTLTIQRTQQEDSAVYLCASSPGTSGTYEQYFGPGTRLTVT.

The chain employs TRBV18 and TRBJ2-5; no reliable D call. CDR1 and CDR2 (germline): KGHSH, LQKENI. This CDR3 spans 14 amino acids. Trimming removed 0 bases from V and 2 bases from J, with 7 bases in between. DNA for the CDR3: TGTGCCAGCTCACCACCACACAGACAAGAGACCCAGTACTTC. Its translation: CASSPPHRQETQYF.

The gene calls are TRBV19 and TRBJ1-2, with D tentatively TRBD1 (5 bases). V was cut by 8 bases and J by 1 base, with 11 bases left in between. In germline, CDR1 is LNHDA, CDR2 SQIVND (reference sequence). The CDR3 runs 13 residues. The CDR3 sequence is CASLHDSNYGYTF. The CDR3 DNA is TGTGCCAGTCTCCACGACAGTAACTATGGCTACACCTTC.

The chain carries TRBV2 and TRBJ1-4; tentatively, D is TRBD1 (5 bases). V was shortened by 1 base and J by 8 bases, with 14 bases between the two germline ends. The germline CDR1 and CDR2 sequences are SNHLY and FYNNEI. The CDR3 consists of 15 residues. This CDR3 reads CASSEEAAGEEKLFF. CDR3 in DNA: TGTGCCAGCAGTGAAGAAGCGGCGGGGGAGGAAAAACTGTTTTTT.

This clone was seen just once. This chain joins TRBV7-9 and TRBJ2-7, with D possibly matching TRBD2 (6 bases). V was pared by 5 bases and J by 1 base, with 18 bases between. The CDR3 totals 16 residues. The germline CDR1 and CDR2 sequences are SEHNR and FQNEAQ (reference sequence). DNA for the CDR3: TGTGCCAGCAGCCCCGCTACGTTACGGGAGTCCTACGAGCAGTACTTC. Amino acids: CASSPATLRESYEQYF.

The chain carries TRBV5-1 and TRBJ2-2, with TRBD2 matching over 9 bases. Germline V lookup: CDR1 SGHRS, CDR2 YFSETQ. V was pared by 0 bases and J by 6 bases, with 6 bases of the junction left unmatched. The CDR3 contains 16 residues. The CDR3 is CASSLARGGRAGELFF. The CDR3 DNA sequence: TGCGCCAGCAGCTTGGCTCGTGGCGGGAGGGCCGGGGAGCTGTTTTTT.